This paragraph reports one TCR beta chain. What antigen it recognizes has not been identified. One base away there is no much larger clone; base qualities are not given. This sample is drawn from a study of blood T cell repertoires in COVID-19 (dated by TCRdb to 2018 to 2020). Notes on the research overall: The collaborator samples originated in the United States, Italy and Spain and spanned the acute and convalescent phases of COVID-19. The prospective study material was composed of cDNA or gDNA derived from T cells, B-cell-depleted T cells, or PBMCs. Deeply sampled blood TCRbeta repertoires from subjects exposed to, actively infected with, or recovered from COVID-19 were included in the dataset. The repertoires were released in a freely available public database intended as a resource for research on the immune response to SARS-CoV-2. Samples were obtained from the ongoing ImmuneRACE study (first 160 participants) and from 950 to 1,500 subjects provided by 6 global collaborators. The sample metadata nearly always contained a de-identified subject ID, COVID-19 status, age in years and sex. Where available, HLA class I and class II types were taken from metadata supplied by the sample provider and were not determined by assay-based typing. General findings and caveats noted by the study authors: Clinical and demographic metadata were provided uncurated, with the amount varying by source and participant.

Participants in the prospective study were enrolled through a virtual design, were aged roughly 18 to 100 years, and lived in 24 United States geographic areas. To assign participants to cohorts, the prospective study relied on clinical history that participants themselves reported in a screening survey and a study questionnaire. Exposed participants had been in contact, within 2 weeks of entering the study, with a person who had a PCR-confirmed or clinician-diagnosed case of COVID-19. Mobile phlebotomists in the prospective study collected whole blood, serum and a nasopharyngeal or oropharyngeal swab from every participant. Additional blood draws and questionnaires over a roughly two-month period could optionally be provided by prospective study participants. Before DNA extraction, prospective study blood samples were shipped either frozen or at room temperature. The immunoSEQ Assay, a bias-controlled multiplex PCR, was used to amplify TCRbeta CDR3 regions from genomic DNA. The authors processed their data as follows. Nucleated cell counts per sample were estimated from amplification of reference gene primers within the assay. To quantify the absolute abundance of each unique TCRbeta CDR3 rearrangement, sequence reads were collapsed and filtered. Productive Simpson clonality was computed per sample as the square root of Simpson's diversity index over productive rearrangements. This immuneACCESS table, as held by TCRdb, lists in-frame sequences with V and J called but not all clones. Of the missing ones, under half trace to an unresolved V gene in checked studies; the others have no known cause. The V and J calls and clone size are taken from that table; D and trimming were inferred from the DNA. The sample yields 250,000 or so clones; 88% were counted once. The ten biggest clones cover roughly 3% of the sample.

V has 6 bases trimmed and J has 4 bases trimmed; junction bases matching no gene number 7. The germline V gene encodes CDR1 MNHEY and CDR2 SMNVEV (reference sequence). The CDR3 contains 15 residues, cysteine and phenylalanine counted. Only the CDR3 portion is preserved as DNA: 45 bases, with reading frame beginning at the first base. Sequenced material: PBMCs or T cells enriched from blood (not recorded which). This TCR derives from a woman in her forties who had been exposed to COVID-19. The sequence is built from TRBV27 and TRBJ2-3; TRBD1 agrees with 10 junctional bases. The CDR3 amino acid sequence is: CASSDRGLVADTQYF. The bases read TGTGCCAGCAGCGACAGGGGGCTGGTCGCAGATACGCAGTATTTT.